This T cell receptor beta chain was observed in a study of tumor-infiltrating lymphocytes in primary liver carcinoma. From about 490 ng of total RNA, TCR beta-specific cDNA was reverse-transcribed using a constant-region primer. Slightly modified ARM-PCR, run as three nested multiplex PCR rounds, produced the TCR beta libraries. The first two PCR rounds used TRBV1-TRBV30 primers with a Cbeta primer, 9 to 10 cycles each. TCRdb passed the multiplex PCR reads through MiXCR, listing each CDR3 protein once. In the table there are approximately 24,000 distinct CDR3 sequences, about 73% of which are singletons. Co-extracted RNA and DNA came from roughly 20-30 mg of unsorted bulk tissue. CDR1 is SGHAT and CDR2 is FQDESV in the germline V gene (reference sequence). This CDR3 has 14 residues. A note on this clonotype: One end of the junction is discordant with germline, which a read error may explain.

The genes are TRBV11-1 and TRBJ2-5; D perhaps matches TRBD1 (6 bases). The sample taken for sequencing was liver tumor tissue from sampling region 3. Stated subset: tumor region T3, left-lateral pole. This clonotype was sampled from a man in his forties with primary liver carcinoma and hepatitis B virus infection. The CDR3 reads CVSSRQVEVETQHF. The CDR3 DNA is TGTGTCAGCAGTAGACAGGTGGAGGTGGAGACCCAGCACTTC.